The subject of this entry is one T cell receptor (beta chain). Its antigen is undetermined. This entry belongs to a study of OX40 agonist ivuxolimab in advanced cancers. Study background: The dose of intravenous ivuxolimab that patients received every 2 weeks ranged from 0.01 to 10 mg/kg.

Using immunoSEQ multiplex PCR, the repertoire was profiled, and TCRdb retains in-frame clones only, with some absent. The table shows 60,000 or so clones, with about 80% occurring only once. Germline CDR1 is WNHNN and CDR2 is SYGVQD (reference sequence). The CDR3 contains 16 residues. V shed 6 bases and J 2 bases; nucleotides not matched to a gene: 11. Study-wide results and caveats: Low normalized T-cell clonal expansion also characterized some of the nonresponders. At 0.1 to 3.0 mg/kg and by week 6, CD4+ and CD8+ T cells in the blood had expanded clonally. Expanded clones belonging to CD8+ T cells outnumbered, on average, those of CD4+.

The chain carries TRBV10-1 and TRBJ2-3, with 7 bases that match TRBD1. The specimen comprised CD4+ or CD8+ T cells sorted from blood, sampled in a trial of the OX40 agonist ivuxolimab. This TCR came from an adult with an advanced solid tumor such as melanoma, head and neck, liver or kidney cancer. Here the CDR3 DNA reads TGCGCCAGCAGCGAGGGGGCCCGTTACACCACAGATACGCAGTATTTT. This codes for CASSEGARYTTDTQYF.